The entry below describes one T cell receptor (beta chain). Its matching antigen is unknown. This CDR3 is built from 16 residues. V shed 8 bases and J shed 4 bases, with 21 bases lying between them. Germline assignment: CDR1 SEHNR and CDR2 FQNEAQ (reference sequence). Selected positively for CCR7 and CD45RO-negative, naive CD8 cells excluded terminally differentiated effector memory CD45RA+ cells. The data originate from a study of shared clonotypes between healthy human individuals. For the study at large: Participating donors consisted of two women and a few men aged 18 to 49. Study-level findings and limits: Around 4.7% was the fraction of naive CD4 clonotypes found shared across several donors.

The assay was immunoSEQ multiplex PCR, and TCRdb's table has in-frame clones only and misses some. Of around 1.9 million clones in the sample, about 92% are singletons; the top ten hold roughly 1.8%. The chain is built from TRBV7-9 and TRBJ1-3; D is unclear. The sample taken for sequencing was naive CD8+ T cells from PBMCs. This sequence originates from a man aged 18 to 29 in good health. Some clones in this sample may be carry-over from other donors' samples. CDR3 coding DNA: TGTGCCAGCGCTCGAGGGAAAGTAAAATCAGGAAACACCATATATTTT. This codes for CASARGKVKSGNTIYF.